The 26 T cell receptor beta chains in this list originate from one sample, sequenced in a study of shared clonotypes between healthy human individuals. As defined, naive CD8 cells were CD45RO-negative and positively selected for CCR7, with terminally differentiated effector memory CD45RA+ cells excluded. Some clones are missing from TCRdb's copy, which holds only in-frame ones; the method was immunoSEQ multiplex PCR. Altogether approximately 600,000 clones are present, around 96% being singletons, with the ten largest covering about 0.11%. Sequences were obtained from naive CD8+ T cells sorted from blood. The receptors were sampled from a woman aged 25 to 39 in good health.

The chain carries TRBV28 and TRBJ2-5; D is possibly TRBD1 (6 bases). The last part of the DNA fits TRBJ2-7 better; the J call may be wrong. CDR3 length: 15 amino acids. From germline, CDR1 is MDHEN and CDR2 SYDVKM. CDR3 loop: CASRGPLGGSYEQYF. The DNA for the CDR3 is TGTGCCAGCAGGGGACCGTTAGGGGGATCCTACGAGCAGTACTTC.

This CDR3 is CASSEPGQGENEQYF. As DNA, the CDR3 is TGTGCCAGCAGTGAGCCGGGACAGGGCGAGAACGAGCAGTACTTC. V usage is TRBV25-1 and J usage is TRBJ2-7, with 9 bases fitting TRBD1. V trimming: 3 bases; J trimming: 5 bases; junction bases outside the gene matches: 8. This CDR3 has 15 amino acids. CDR1 and CDR2 (germline): MGHDK, SYGVNS.

CDR3 region: CASSKDSYEQYF. CDR3 bases: TGTGCCAGCAGCAAAGACAGCTACGAGCAGTACTTC. The chain has TRBV5-4 and TRBJ2-7, with D possibly being TRBD1 (5 bases). Germline CDR1 reads SGHNT; CDR2 reads YYREEE (reference sequence). This CDR3 region has 12 residues. The V end was cut by 4 bases, the J end by 3 bases, with 8 bases between.

The chain uses TRBV25-1 and TRBJ2-3; D is perhaps TRBD1 or TRBD2 (6 bases each). The CDR3 covers 14 residues. The ends were cut back, 10 bases at V and 6 bases at J, with 20 bases in the middle. Germline CDR1 and CDR2: MGHDK and SYGVNS. The CDR3 reads CATALGPGADTQYF. The CDR3 region has the DNA TGTGCCACCGCACTAGGCCCGGGGGCGGATACGCAGTATTTT. The full variable domain, with the rest looked up from reference TRBV25-1 and TRBJ2-3, is EADIYQTPRYLVIGTGKKITLECSQTMGHDKMYWYQQDPGMELHLIHYSYGVNSTEKGDLSSESTVSRIRTEHFPLTLESARPSHTSQYLCATALGPGADTQYFGPGTRLTVL.

This clone came up a few times. The CDR3 region has the DNA TGCAGTGCTAGAAGTGCTGGTGAGCAGTTCTTC. As protein: CSARSAGEQFF. The chain links TRBV20-1 to TRBJ2-1; no reliable D call. The CDR3 totals 11 residues. From germline, CDR1 is DFQATT and CDR2 SNEGSKA (reference sequence). V lost 2 bases and J lost 9, with 8 bases in between.

The J gene is TRBJ1-2, the V gene TRBV14; perhaps TRBD1 as D (5 bases). Per the germline V gene, CDR1 is SGHDN and CDR2 is FVKESK. Trimming removed 1 base at V and 5 bases at J, with 14 bases between. This CDR3 spans 15 amino acids. CDR3 coding DNA: TGTGCCAGCAGCCAAGGGCAGGGCGCTCGGTATGGCTACACCTTC. Translation: CASSQGQGARYGYTF.

The V and J genes are TRBV6-1 and TRBJ2-7; 8 bases line up with TRBD2. Per the germline V gene, CDR1 is MNHNS and CDR2 is SASEGT. After removal of 2 bases from V and 5 bases from J, the junction contained 5 bases not matched to a gene. The length of the CDR3 is 14 residues. The CDR3 region has the DNA TGTGCCAGCAGTGAAATCGGTAGCGGGAACGAGCAGTACTTC. Its protein is CASSEIGSGNEQYF.

The V call is TRBV27, the J call TRBJ2-7; D unclear. CDR3 length: 12 residues. The V and J ends lost 3 bases and 6 bases respectively, with 9 bases between them. CDR1 MNHEY and CDR2 SMNVEV come from the germline V gene (reference sequence). The CDR3 here is CASSLPGFEQYF. In nucleotides, the CDR3 is TGTGCCAGCAGTTTGCCTGGGTTCGAGCAGTACTTC.

The rearrangement links TRBV6-1 to TRBJ2-7, with a tentative D call TRBD2 (6 bases). CDR1 is MNHNS and CDR2 is SASEGT in the germline V gene. The CDR3 is 12 amino acids. The V end was cut by 6 bases, the J end by 4 bases, with 10 bases between. CDR3 coding DNA: TGTGCCAGCAGAAACGGGAGATACGAGCAGTACTTC. Translated, it gives CASRNGRYEQYF.

The gene calls are TRBV11-2 and TRBJ2-3; maybe TRBD2 (6 bases). The CDR3 extends over 18 amino acids. Trimming cost V 0 bases and J 0 bases, with 16 bases left between them. In germline, CDR1 is SGHAT, CDR2 FQNNGV. CDR3 loop: CASSLDPASVTSTDTQYF. The CDR3 DNA reads as TGTGCCAGCAGCTTAGACCCCGCTAGCGTTACTAGCACAGATACGCAGTATTTT. Using reference TRBV11-2 and TRBJ2-3 for the parts outside the CDR3, the full variable domain is EAGVAQSPRYKIIEKRQSVAFWCNPISGHATLYWYQQILGQGPKLLIQFQNNGVVDDSQLPKDRFSAERLKGVDSTLKIQPAKLEDSAVYLCASSLDPASVTSTDTQYFGPGTRLTVL.

V and J are TRBV28 and TRBJ1-2; TRBD1 agrees at 7 bases. The CDR3 contains 13 residues. Trimming took 7 bases from V and 4 from J; bases not matched to a gene: 6. Germline assignment: CDR1 MDHEN and CDR2 SYDVKM. This chain's CDR3 is CASMLGQIYGYTF. The CDR3 bases are TGTGCCAGCATGCTGGGACAGATCTATGGCTACACCTTC.

The CDR3 sequence is CASRDSDTEAFF. The CDR3 nucleotides are TGTGCCAGCAGAGACAGCGACACTGAAGCTTTCTTT. This rearrangement joins TRBV2 to TRBJ1-1; possibly TRBD1 for D (5 bases). Germline CDR1 SNHLY, CDR2 FYNNEI. The CDR3 runs to 12 residues. V dropped 6 bases and J dropped 3 bases, with 8 bases sitting between them.

The chain links TRBV7-8 to TRBJ1-5; tentative D call: TRBD1 (6 bases). The V gene's germline CDR1 is SGHVS and CDR2 FQNEAQ. The length of the CDR3 is 14 residues. The V end lost 7 bases, the J end lost 5 bases, and 15 bases lay between the germline ends. CDR3: CASTDSRGHQPQHF. The CDR3 coding sequence is TGTGCCAGCACCGACAGCCGGGGGCATCAGCCCCAGCATTTT.

V is TRBV5-6 and J is TRBJ1-1, with D maybe TRBD1 (6 bases). This CDR3 is 14 amino acids long. Germline CDR1 is SGHDT and CDR2 is YYEEEE. V lost 6 bases to trimming and J lost 0 bases, with 12 bases between them. Written as DNA, the CDR3 is TGTGCCAGCAACCTGGGACATATGAACACTGAAGCTTTCTTT. Its translation is CASNLGHMNTEAFF.

This clone was seen only once. The genes are TRBV9 and TRBJ2-1, with D perhaps TRBD2 (6 bases). Looked up from germline, CDR1 is SGDLS and CDR2 is YYNGEE. The CDR3 has 12 amino acids. V dropped 4 bases and J dropped 14 bases, with 16 bases sitting between them. CDR3 protein: CASSRTGSAEFF. In DNA, the CDR3 is TGTGCCAGCAGCCGTACCGGGAGTGCGGAGTTCTTC.

The chain couples TRBV29-1 to TRBJ1-1; D uncertain. This CDR3 has 10 amino acids. CDR1 and CDR2 (germline): SQVTM, ANQGSEA. Trimming took off 6 bases at V and 7 bases at J, with 9 bases between the two ends. CDR3: CSVLQLEAFF. The CDR3 DNA follows: TGCAGCGTGTTGCAACTTGAAGCTTTCTTT.

This chain connects TRBV28 to TRBJ2-7; D is possibly TRBD2 (6 bases). CDR1 is MDHEN and CDR2 is SYDVKM in the germline V gene. This CDR3 has 15 residues. V was trimmed by 3 bases and J by 0 bases, leaving 12 bases between them. DNA for the CDR3: TGTGCCAGCAGTTTTGCGGGACCGAGCTCCTACGAGCAGTACTTC. It codes for CASSFAGPSSYEQYF.

V is TRBV11-1 and J is TRBJ2-1; 8 bases fit TRBD2. The CDR3 totals 14 residues. The trim removed 1 base at V and 6 bases at J, leaving 2 bases unmatched. The germline V gene encodes CDR1 SGHAT and CDR2 FQDESV (reference sequence). The CDR3 nucleotides are TGTGCCAGCAGCTTAGACGGGGGGGGCAATGAGCAGTTCTTC. Encoded protein: CASSLDGGGNEQFF.

CDR3 in DNA: TGTGCCAGCAGTTTGGGTTTCCAGCGGAACACCGGGGAGCTGTTTTTT. Translation gives CASSLGFQRNTGELFF. The gene calls are TRBV28 and TRBJ2-2; D is uncertain. This CDR3 contains 16 residues. V lost 3 bases, J lost 1 base, and 12 bases lay in between. Germline V gives CDR1 MDHEN, CDR2 SYDVKM.

As to this clone: This CDR3 is also generated by other DNA sequences in the sample. The rearrangement links TRBV28 to TRBJ2-1; D remains ambiguous. Between the trimmed V and J ends, which lost 2 bases and 8 bases, there was a span of 4 bases. The CDR3 covers 11 residues. CDR1 is MDHEN, CDR2 SYDVKM, per germline. For the CDR3, the DNA is TGTGCCAGCAGTTTAGTCCATGAGCAGTTCTTC. This translates into CASSLVHEQFF.

The CDR3 DNA is TGCGCCAGCAGCCACGCGGCAGGGGCGATTGGTGGCTACACCTTC. It yields the protein CASSHAAGAIGGYTF. This chain connects TRBV4-1 to TRBJ1-2; weak D call: TRBD1 (6 bases). CDR3 length: 15 residues. The V end lost 3 bases, the J end lost 7 bases, and 18 bases lay between the germline ends. Germline assignment: CDR1 MGHRA and CDR2 YSYEKL.

The CDR3, as DNA: TGTGCCAGCAGTTTACAAGACCCTGGGGCTAACAATCAGCCCCAGCATTTT. It yields the protein CASSLQDPGANNQPQHF. The chain employs TRBV27 and TRBJ1-5; D may be TRBD1 (5 bases). The CDR3 is made up of 17 amino acids. V lost 2 bases, J lost 3 bases, and 17 bases lay in between. The germline gives CDR1 MNHEY, CDR2 SMNVEV (reference sequence).

The chain carries TRBV28 and TRBJ1-5, with D perhaps matching TRBD1 (5 bases). Trimming cost V 3 bases and J 7 bases, with 10 bases left between them. The CDR3 loop spans 13 amino acids. From germline, CDR1 is MDHEN and CDR2 SYDVKM. CDR3 loop: CASSLGRGQPQHF. CDR3 in DNA: TGTGCCAGCAGTTTGGGACGGGGGCAGCCCCAGCATTTT.

V usage is TRBV28 and J usage is TRBJ2-5; 11 bases fit TRBD2. The CDR3 extends over 14 amino acids. The V gene's germline CDR1 is MDHEN and CDR2 SYDVKM. Trimming at V came to 5 bases and at J to 9 bases, leaving 8 bases not matched to a gene. The CDR3 nucleotides read TGTGCCAGCAGTCAACTAGCGGGAGTGGAGGCCCAGTACTTC. Residues: CASSQLAGVEAQYF.

This clone was picked up one time. CDR3 sequence reads: CASSPRDSAYEQYF. CDR3 DNA: TGTGCCAGCAGTCCACGGGACTCCGCCTACGAGCAGTACTTC. The chain recombines TRBV27 with TRBJ2-7; D might be TRBD2 (6 bases). Germline V lookup: CDR1 MNHEY, CDR2 SMNVEV (reference sequence). V lost 5 bases and J 2 bases, leaving 13 bases between the germline ends. There are 14 residues in the CDR3.

This chain uses TRBV4-1 with TRBJ2-1, with 8 bases identical to TRBD1. The junction had 2 bases not matched to a gene; V was cut back by 1 base and J by 6 bases. Germline assignment: CDR1 MGHRA and CDR2 YSYEKL. This CDR3 comprises 14 residues. In DNA form, the CDR3 reads TGCGCCAGCAGCCAAGCGGGACAGGTCAATGAGCAGTTCTTC. Translation: CASSQAGQVNEQFF.